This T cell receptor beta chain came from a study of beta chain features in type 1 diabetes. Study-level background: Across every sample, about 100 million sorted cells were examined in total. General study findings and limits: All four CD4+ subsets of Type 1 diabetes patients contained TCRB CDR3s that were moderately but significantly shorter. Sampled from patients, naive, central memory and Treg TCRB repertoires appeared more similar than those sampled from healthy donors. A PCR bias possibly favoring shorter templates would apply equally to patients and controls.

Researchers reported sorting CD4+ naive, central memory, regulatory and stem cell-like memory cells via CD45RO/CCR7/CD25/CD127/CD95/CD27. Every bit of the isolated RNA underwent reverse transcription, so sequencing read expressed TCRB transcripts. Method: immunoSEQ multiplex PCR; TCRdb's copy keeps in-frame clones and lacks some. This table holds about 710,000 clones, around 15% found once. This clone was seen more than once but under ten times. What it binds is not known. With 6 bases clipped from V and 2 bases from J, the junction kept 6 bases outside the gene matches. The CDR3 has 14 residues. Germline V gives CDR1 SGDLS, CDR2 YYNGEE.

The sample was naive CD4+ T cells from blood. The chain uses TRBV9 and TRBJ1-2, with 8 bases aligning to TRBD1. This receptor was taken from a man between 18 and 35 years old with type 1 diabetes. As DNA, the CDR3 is TGTGCCAGCACCACGACAGGGGCGAACTATGGCTACACCTTC. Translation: CASTTTGANYGYTF. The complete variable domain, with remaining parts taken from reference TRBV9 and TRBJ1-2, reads DSGVTQTPKHLITATGQRVTLRCSPRSGDLSVYWYQQSLDQGLQFLIQYYNGEERAKGNILERFSAQQFPDLHSELNLSSLELGDSALYFCASTTTGANYGYTFGSGTRLTVV.